This T cell receptor (beta chain) appears in the sequencing data of a study of blood T cell repertoires in COVID-19. Overall study context: Sample material is recorded as cDNA or gDNA derived from T cells, B-cell-depleted T cells, or PBMCs.

V lost 6 bases and J lost 0; bases outside the gene matches: 7. The CDR3 covers 18 residues. Germline V gives CDR1 LNHDA, CDR2 SQIVND (reference sequence). The repertoire was sequenced with immunoSEQ multiplex PCR; TCRdb's copy has only in-frame clones and lacks some. The repertoire holds about 220,000 clones, with 82% as singletons. The receptor was isolated from a woman in her seventies with COVID-19, enrolled during active disease. The V gene is TRBV19, the J gene TRBJ2-4, with 14 bases fitting TRBD2. The sequenced material came from peripheral blood. The CDR3 region is CASRGTSGSHRAKNIQYF. CDR3 nucleotides: TGTGCCAGTAGGGGGACTAGCGGGAGTCACCGAGCCAAAAACATTCAGTACTTC.